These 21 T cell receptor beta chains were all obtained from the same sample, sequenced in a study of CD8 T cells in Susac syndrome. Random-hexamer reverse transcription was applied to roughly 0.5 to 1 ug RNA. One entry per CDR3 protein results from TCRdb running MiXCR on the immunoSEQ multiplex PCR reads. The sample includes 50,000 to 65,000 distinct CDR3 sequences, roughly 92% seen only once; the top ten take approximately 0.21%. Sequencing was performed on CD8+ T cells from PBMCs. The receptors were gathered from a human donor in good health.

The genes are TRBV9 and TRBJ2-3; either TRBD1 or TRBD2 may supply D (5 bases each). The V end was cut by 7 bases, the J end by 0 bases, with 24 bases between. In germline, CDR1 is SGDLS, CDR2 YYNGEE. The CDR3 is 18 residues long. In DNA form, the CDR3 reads TGTGCCAGCTTTCCCGGACCGTCCGGGGCTGTGAGCACAGATACGCAGTATTTT. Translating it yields CASFPGPSGAVSTDTQYF.

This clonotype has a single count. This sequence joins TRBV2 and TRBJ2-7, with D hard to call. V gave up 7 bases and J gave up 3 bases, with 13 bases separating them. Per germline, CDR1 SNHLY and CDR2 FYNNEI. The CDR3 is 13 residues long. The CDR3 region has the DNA TGTGCCAGCAAAGGAATTTCTAGCTACGAGCAGTACTTC. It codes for CASKGISSYEQYF.

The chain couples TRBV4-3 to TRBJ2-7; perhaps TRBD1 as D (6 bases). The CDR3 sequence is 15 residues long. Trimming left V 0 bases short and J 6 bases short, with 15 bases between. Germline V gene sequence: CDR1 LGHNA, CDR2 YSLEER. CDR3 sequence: CASSQEGDTLREQYF. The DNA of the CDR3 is TGCGCCAGCAGCCAAGAAGGGGACACCCTCCGCGAGCAGTACTTC.

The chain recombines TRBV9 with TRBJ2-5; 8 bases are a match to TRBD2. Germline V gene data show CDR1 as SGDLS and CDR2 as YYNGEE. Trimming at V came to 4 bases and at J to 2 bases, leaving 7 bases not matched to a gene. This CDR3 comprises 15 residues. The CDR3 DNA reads TGTGCCAGCAGCCTAGGCGGGGGGCCTCAAGAGACCCAGTACTTC. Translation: CASSLGGGPQETQYF.

The CDR3 nucleotides are TGTGCCAGTAGTGCCGCTAGCGGGGGGCTCAATGAGCAGTTCTTC. Translating gives CASSAASGGLNEQFF. The chain employs TRBV19 and TRBJ2-1; 11 bases map to TRBD2. This CDR3 region has 15 residues. J was trimmed by 6 bases and V by 5 bases; bases with no gene match: 6. Per the germline V gene, CDR1 is LNHDA and CDR2 is SQIVND (reference sequence).

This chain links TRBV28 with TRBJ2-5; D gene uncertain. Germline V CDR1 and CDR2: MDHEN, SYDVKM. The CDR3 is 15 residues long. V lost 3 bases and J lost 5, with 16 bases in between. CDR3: CASSLVGTYGETQYF. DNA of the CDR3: TGTGCCAGCAGTTTGGTGGGCACTTACGGGGAGACCCAGTACTTC.

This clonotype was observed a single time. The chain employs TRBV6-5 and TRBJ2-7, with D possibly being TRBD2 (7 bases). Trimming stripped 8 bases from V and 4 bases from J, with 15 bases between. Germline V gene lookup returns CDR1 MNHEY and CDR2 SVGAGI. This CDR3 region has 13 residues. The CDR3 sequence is CASWEGEEYEQYF. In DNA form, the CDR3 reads TGTGCCAGCTGGGAGGGGGAGGAATACGAGCAGTACTTC.

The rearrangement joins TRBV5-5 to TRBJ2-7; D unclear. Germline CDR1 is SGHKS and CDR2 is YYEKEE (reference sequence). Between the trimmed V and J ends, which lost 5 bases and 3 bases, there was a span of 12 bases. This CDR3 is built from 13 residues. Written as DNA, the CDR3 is TGTGCCAGCAGACTTCACCCGCGCTACGAGCAGTACTTC. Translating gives CASRLHPRYEQYF.

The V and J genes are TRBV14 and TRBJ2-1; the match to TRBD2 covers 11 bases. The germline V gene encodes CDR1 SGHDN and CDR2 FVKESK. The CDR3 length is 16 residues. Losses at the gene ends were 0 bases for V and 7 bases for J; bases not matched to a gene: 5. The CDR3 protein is CASSQDQRLAGNEQFF. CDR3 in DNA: TGTGCCAGCAGCCAAGATCAGAGACTAGCGGGGAATGAGCAGTTCTTC.

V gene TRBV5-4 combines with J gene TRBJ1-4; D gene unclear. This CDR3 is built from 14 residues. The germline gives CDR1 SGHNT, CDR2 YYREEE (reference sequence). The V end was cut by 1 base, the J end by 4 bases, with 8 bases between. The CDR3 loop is CASSLPPHNEKLFF. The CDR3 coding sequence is TGTGCCAGCAGCTTGCCGCCACATAATGAAAAACTGTTTTTT.

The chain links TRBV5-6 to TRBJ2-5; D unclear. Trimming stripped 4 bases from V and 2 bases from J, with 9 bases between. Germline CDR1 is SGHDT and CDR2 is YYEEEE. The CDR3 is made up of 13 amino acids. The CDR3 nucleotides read TGTGCCAGCAGCACAAGGGATCAAGAGACCCAGTACTTC. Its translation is CASSTRDQETQYF.

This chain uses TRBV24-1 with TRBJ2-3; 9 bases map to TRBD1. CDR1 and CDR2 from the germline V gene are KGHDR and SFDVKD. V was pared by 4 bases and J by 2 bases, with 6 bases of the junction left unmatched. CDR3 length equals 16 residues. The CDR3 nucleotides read TGTGCCACCAGTGACCAGACAGGGGGATCCACAGATACGCAGTATTTT. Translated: CATSDQTGGSTDTQYF.

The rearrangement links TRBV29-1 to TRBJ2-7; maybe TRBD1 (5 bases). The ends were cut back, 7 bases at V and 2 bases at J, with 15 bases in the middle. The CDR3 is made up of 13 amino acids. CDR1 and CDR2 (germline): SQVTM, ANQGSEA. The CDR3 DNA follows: TGCAGCGCAAAGACAGCGTCAACCTACGAGCAGTACTTC. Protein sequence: CSAKTASTYEQYF.

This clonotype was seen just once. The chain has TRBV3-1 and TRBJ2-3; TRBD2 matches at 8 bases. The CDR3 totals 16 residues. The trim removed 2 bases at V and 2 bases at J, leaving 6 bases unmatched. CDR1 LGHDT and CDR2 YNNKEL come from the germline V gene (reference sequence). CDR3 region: CASSQTLLAVTDTQYF. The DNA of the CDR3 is TGTGCCAGCAGCCAAACCCTACTAGCGGTCACAGATACGCAGTATTTT.

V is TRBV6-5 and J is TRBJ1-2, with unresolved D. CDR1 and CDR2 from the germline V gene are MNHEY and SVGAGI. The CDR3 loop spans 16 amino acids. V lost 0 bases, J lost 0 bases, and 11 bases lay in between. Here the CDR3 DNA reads TGTGCCAGCAGTTACTCGCGACTTGCGGCTAACTATGGCTACACCTTC. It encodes CASSYSRLAANYGYTF.

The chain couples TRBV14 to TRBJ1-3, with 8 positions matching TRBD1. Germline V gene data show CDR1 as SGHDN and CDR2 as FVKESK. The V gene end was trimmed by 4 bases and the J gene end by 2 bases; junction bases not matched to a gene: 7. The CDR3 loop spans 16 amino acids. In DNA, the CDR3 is TGTGCCAGCAGCCTGCCGGACAGGGCGCCTGGAAACACCATATATTTT. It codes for CASSLPDRAPGNTIYF.

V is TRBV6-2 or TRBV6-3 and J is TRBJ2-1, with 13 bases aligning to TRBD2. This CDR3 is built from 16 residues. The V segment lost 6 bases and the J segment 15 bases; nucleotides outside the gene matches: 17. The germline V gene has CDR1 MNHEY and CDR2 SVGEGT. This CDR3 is CASRPSTSGGSAFLFF. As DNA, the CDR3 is TGTGCCAGCAGACCCTCGACTAGCGGGGGGTCTGCCTTTTTGTTCTTC.

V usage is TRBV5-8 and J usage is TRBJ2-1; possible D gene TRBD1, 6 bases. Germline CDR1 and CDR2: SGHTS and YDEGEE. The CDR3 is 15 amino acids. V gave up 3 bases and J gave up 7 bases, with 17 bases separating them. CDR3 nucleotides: TGTGCCAGCAGCTACTGGACAGAGGGCGGGAATGAGCAGTTCTTC. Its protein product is CASSYWTEGGNEQFF.

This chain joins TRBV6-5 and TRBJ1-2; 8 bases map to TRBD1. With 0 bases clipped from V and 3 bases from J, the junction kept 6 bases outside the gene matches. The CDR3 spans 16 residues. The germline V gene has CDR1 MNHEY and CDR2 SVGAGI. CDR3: CASSYSTGEFHYGYTF. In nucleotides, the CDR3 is TGTGCCAGCAGTTACTCGACAGGGGAATTTCACTATGGCTACACCTTC.

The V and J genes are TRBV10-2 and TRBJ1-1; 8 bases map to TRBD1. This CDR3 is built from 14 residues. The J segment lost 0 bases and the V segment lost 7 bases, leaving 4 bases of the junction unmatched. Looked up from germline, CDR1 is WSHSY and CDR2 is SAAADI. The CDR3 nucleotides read TGCGCCAGCACTTGGACAGGGATGAACACTGAAGCTTTCTTT. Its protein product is CASTWTGMNTEAFF.

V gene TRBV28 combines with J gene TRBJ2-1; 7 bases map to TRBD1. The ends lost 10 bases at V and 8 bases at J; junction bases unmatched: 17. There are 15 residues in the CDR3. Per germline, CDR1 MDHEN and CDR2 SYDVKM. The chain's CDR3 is CATFGDREIIDEQFF. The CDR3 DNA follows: TGTGCCACGTTTGGTGACAGGGAGATTATAGATGAGCAGTTCTTC. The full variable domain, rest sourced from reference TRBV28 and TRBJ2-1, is DVKVTQSSRYLVKRTGEKVFLECVQDMDHENMFWYRQDPGLGLRLIYFSYDVKMKEKGDIPEGYSVSREKKERFSLILESASTNQTSMYLCATFGDREIIDEQFFGPGTRLTVL.